The 22 T cell receptor beta chains given below trace back to one sample, sequenced in a study of shared clonotypes between healthy human individuals. The table came from immunoSEQ multiplex PCR; TCRdb's copy has only in-frame clones and leaves some out. The sample yields around 500,000 clones, 70% to 80% seen once. Sequenced sample: PBMCs. The receptor source for this set is a woman aged 40 to 50 in good health. Some clones in this sample may be carry-over from other donors' samples.

This clone was found once. The gene calls are TRBV30 and TRBJ2-2; D remains ambiguous. This CDR3 has 14 residues. Trimming stripped 0 bases from V and 7 bases from J, with 12 bases between. Germline V gene lookup returns CDR1 GTSNPN and CDR2 SVGIG (reference sequence). The CDR3 DNA reads TGTGCCTGGAGTGTACGCGTCCGCGTCGGGGAGCTGTTTTTT. It yields the protein CAWSVRVRVGELFF.

The rearrangement links TRBV29-1 to TRBJ2-7, with D possibly being TRBD1 or TRBD2 (5 bases each). Germline CDR1 SQVTM, CDR2 ANQGSEA. Trimming took 4 bases from V and 7 from J, leaving 17 bases between them. This CDR3 spans 13 amino acids. In nucleotides, the CDR3 is TGCAGCGTTGCGAGGGGCAGGGTTGAGGAGCAGTACTTC. This codes for CSVARGRVEEQYF.

The rearrangement joins TRBV4-3 to TRBJ2-5; D perhaps matches TRBD2 (6 bases). V lost 0 bases and J lost 1, with 6 bases in between. This CDR3 has 14 residues. CDR1 LGHNA and CDR2 YSLEER come from the germline V gene. CDR3 protein: CASSQELAQETQYF. The CDR3 DNA sequence: TGCGCCAGCAGCCAAGAACTAGCCCAAGAGACCCAGTACTTC.

V usage is TRBV5-5 and J usage is TRBJ1-1; D possibly corresponds to TRBD1 (6 bases). V shed 2 bases and J shed 0 bases, with 14 bases lying between them. Looked up from germline, CDR1 is SGHKS and CDR2 is YYEKEE (reference sequence). The CDR3 spans 16 residues. CDR3 sequence (DNA): TGTGCCAGCAGCTTCCGGACAGCCTTAATGAACACTGAAGCTTTCTTT. As protein: CASSFRTALMNTEAFF. Supplemented by reference TRBV5-5 and TRBJ1-1, the full variable domain reads DAGVTQSPTHLIKTRGQQVTLRCSPISGHKSVSWYQQVLGQGPQFIFQYYEKEERGRGNFPDRFSARQFPNYSSELNVNALLLGDSALYLCASSFRTALMNTEAFFGQGTRLTVV.

This chain connects TRBV15 to TRBJ2-7; 14 bases fit TRBD2. Looked up from germline, CDR1 is LNHNV and CDR2 is YYDKDF (reference sequence). The V segment lost 11 bases and the J segment 4 bases; nucleotides outside the gene matches: 25. This CDR3 has 20 residues. The CDR3 region is CAGRGRPGLAGGSVGYEQYF. CDR3 DNA sequence: TGTGCCGGAAGGGGCCGACCTGGACTAGCGGGAGGTTCTGTGGGGTACGAGCAGTACTTC.

This clone was observed at least ten times. This chain uses TRBV27 with TRBJ1-2, with D possibly matching TRBD1 (6 bases). The length of the CDR3 is 14 residues. The germline V and J ends were trimmed by 6 bases and 6 bases, with 17 bases remaining between them. Looked up from germline, CDR1 is MNHEY and CDR2 is SMNVEV (reference sequence). The CDR3 DNA sequence: TGTGCCAGCAGCTCCGGGAGGGACAACGATGGCTACACCTTC. It is translated as CASSSGRDNDGYTF.

This clone was detected many times. The same CDR3 can be traced to other DNA sequences in this sample. The J gene is TRBJ2-7, the V gene TRBV27; D remains ambiguous. The CDR3 sequence is 14 residues long. V shed 2 bases and J shed 3 bases, with 11 bases lying between them. CDR1 and CDR2 (germline): MNHEY, SMNVEV (reference sequence). CDR3 protein: CASSLAGPNYEQYF. CDR3 DNA sequence: TGTGCCAGCAGTTTAGCCGGTCCTAACTACGAGCAGTACTTC.

In its sample, this clone was seen a few times. The V and J genes are TRBV19 and TRBJ2-7; TRBD2 agrees at 8 bases. The CDR3 loop spans 15 amino acids. Trimming at V came to 5 bases and at J to 0 bases, leaving 6 bases not matched to a gene. In germline, CDR1 is LNHDA, CDR2 SQIVND (reference sequence). The CDR3, as DNA: TGTGCCAGTAGTGGTATAGCGGGAAGCTCCTACGAGCAGTACTTC. Residues: CASSGIAGSSYEQYF.

With respect to this clone: The junction does not match germline at one end; this may be a read error. The chain has TRBV15 and TRBJ2-7, with 7 bases identical to TRBD2. CDR3 length: 20 amino acids. CDR1 and CDR2 (germline): LNHNV, YYDKDF (reference sequence). CDR3 sequence: CATSRDRDWGAGPHWYGQYF. The DNA of the CDR3 is TGTGCCACCAGCAGAGACAGGGATTGGGGAGCGGGACCACATTGGTACGGGCAGTACTTC.

The chain links TRBV18 to TRBJ1-1, with 10 bases that match TRBD1. Germline V gene sequence: CDR1 KGHSH, CDR2 LQKENI. The CDR3 contains 16 residues. V lost 4 bases and J lost 4; bases outside the gene matches: 9. Written as DNA, the CDR3 is TGTGCCAGCTCACTCTCCATGAGACAGGGGGCCACTGAAGCTTTCTTT. Its protein is CASSLSMRQGATEAFF.

The CDR3 sequence: CASSLVQEETQYF. CDR3 DNA: TGCGCCAGCAGCTTGGTCCAGGAAGAGACCCAGTACTTC. V and J are TRBV5-1 and TRBJ2-5; D is uncertain. The germline V and J ends were trimmed by 0 bases and 3 bases, with 6 bases remaining between them. Germline loops: CDR1 SGHRS, CDR2 YFSETQ. This CDR3 comprises 13 residues.

Ten or more counts support this clone. The chain has TRBV7-2 and TRBJ2-5; D perhaps matches TRBD1 (7 bases). Trimming cost V 5 bases and J 4 bases, with 20 bases left between them. The germline CDR1 and CDR2 sequences are SGHTA and FQGNSA. The CDR3 runs to 16 residues. The CDR3 reads CASSLIGGGVGETQYF. The CDR3 nucleotides read TGTGCCAGCAGCCTCATCGGAGGGGGCGTGGGAGAGACCCAGTACTTC. The entire variable domain, with the rest obtained from reference TRBV7-2 and TRBJ2-5, is as follows: GAGVSQSPSNKVTEKGKDVELRCDPISGHTALYWYRQSLGQGLEFLIYFQGNSAPDKSGLPSDRFSAERTGGSVSTLTIQRTQQEDSAVYLCASSLIGGGVGETQYFGPGTRLLVL.

CDR3 nucleotide sequence: TGCGCCAGCAGCCCATACATCAGATCGAACACTGAAGCTTTCTTT. It specifies CASSPYIRSNTEAFF. The chain has TRBV5-1 and TRBJ1-1; D unresolved. In germline, CDR1 is SGHRS, CDR2 YFSETQ. V was clipped by 4 bases and J by 1 base, with 14 bases between them. The length of the CDR3 is 15 residues.

V gene TRBV19 combines with J gene TRBJ2-5; D not certain. Per the germline V gene, CDR1 is LNHDA and CDR2 is SQIVND (reference sequence). CDR3 length equals 13 residues. V was cut by 2 bases and J by 2 bases, with 6 bases left in between. Written as DNA, the CDR3 is TGTGCCAGTAGTATATCTGTTCAAGAGACCCAGTACTTC. This encodes CASSISVQETQYF. The whole variable domain, filled in from reference TRBV19 and TRBJ2-5, reads DGGITQSPKYLFRKEGQNVTLSCEQNLNHDAMYWYRQDPGQGLRLIYYSQIVNDFQKGDIAEGYSVSREKKESFPLTVTSAQKNPTAFYLCASSISVQETQYFGPGTRLLVL.

The V call is TRBV5-1, the J call TRBJ2-3; D may be TRBD2 (5 bases). The CDR3 length is 15 residues. V dropped 1 base and J dropped 4 bases, with 13 bases sitting between them. Germline CDR1 SGHRS, CDR2 YFSETQ. CDR3 loop: CASSLTGVDSDTQYF. The CDR3 bases are TGCGCCAGCAGCTTGACCGGGGTAGACTCAGATACGCAGTATTTT.

This chain uses TRBV5-1 with TRBJ2-5, with 9 bases identical to TRBD2. The V gene end was trimmed by 4 bases and the J gene end by 5 bases; junction bases not matched to a gene: 12. CDR1 is SGHRS, CDR2 YFSETQ, per germline. The length of the CDR3 is 16 residues. The CDR3 loop reads CASSPSPAGGGETQYF. CDR3 DNA: TGCGCCAGCAGCCCCTCCCCAGCGGGAGGAGGTGAGACCCAGTACTTC.

This clone was counted ten times or more. This chain joins TRBV18 and TRBJ2-6, with D unclear. The CDR3 has 15 amino acids. Trimming stripped 2 bases from V and 0 bases from J, with 5 bases between. Germline V gene sequence: CDR1 KGHSH, CDR2 LQKENI. As DNA, the CDR3 is TGTGCCAGCTCACCAGAGTTCTCTGGGGCCAACGTCCTGACTTTC. It specifies CASSPEFSGANVLTF.

V gene TRBV28 combines with J gene TRBJ2-1; unclear D gene. From germline, CDR1 is MDHEN and CDR2 SYDVKM. The CDR3 contains 12 residues. Trimming took off 2 bases at V and 4 bases at J, with 3 bases between the two ends. CDR3 in DNA: TGTGCCAGCAGTTTACTTTACAATGAGCAGTTCTTC. Residues: CASSLLYNEQFF.

This chain uses TRBV1 with TRBJ2-5; the table's TRBD1 call for D was not verified on the DNA. TRBV1 is labeled a pseudogene. The CDR3 is 19 amino acids. As DNA, the CDR3 is TGCACCAGCAGCCAAGATCGGACAGGGGGCAGAATCCCCCAAGAGACCCAGTACTTC. Residues: CTSSQDRTGGRIPQETQYF.

The chain recombines TRBV6-5 with TRBJ1-1; possibly TRBD1 for D (5 bases). CDR1 is MNHEY, CDR2 SVGAGI, per germline. CDR3 length equals 16 residues. V lost 0 bases to trimming and J lost 2 bases, with 13 bases between them. The CDR3, as DNA: TGTGCCAGCAGTTACTCCTCCGGTGGGGCTAACACTGAAGCTTTCTTT. Its translation: CASSYSSGGANTEAFF.

Points on this clone: The junction departs from the called germline gene at one end, perhaps through a read error. The chain couples TRBV5-8 to TRBJ2-1; 11 bases align to TRBD1. CDR1 is SGHTS, CDR2 YDEGEE, per germline. The CDR3 is made up of 16 amino acids. The CDR3 nucleotides are TGCGCCAGCAGCCACATCCGGGACAGGGGGTACAATGAGCAGTTCTTC. Protein product: CASSHIRDRGYNEQFF. The whole variable domain, remainder taken from reference TRBV5-8 and TRBJ2-1, is EAGVTQSPTHLIKTRGQQATLRCSPISGHTSVYWYQQALGLGLQFLLWYDEGEERNRGNFPPRFSGRQFPNYSSELNVNALELEDSALYLCASSHIRDRGYNEQFFGPGTRLTVL.

The gene calls are TRBV6-1 and TRBJ2-3, with a weak D call TRBD2 (5 bases). CDR3 length: 15 residues. In germline, CDR1 is MNHNS, CDR2 SASEGT. Trimming left V 3 bases short and J 0 bases short, with 10 bases between. CDR3 coding DNA: TGTGCCAGCAGTGATCAGAGAGGGAGCACAGATACGCAGTATTTT. This gives the protein CASSDQRGSTDTQYF.